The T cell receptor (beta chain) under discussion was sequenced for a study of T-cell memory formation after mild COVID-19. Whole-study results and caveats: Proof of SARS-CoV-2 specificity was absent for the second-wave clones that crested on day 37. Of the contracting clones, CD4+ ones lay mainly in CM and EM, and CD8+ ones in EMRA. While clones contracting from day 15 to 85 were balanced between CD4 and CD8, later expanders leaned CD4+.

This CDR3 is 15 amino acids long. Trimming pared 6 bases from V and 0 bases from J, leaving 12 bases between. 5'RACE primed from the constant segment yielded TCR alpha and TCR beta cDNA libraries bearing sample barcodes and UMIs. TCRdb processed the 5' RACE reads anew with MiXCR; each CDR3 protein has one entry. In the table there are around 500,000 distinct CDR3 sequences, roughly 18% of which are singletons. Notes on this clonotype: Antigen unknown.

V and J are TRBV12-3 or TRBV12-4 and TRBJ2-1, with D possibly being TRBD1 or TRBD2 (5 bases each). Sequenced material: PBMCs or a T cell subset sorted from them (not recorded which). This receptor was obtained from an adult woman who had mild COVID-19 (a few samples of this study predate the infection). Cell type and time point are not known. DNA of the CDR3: TGTGCCAGCAGCTCGTTGGGGGTCTCCTACAATGAGCAGTTCTTC. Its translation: CASSSLGVSYNEQFF.